The clone carrying this T cell receptor (beta chain) was seen ten or more times. The CDR3 sequence is 16 residues long. CDR1 and CDR2 (germline): SGHNT, YYREEE (reference sequence). Germline trimming cut 4 bases from V and 3 bases from J; bases unmatched to any gene: 8. TCRdb called the reads again in MiXCR, with one record for every CDR3 protein. This sample has about 250,000 distinct CDR3 sequences, with around 26% found just once. The data were obtained in a study of kidney transplant recipient with SARS-CoV-2 infection. This sample comprised a blood sample, obtained at baseline and on day 111 from a kidney transplant recipient. The receptor was isolated from a young adult male patient who had COVID-19 and was a kidney transplant recipient. Part of the T cell pool may stem from the graft donor. The V and J genes are TRBV5-4 and TRBJ2-7, with 12 bases that match TRBD1. The chain's CDR3 is CASSVTGTGGYYEQYF. CDR3 sequence (DNA): TGTGCCAGCAGCGTGACCGGGACAGGGGGCTACTACGAGCAGTACTTC.